These T cell receptor beta chains were read from a single sample in a study of T cell responses to AZD1222 COVID-19 vaccine. The assay was immunoSEQ multiplex PCR, and TCRdb's table has in-frame clones only and misses some. The sample holds some 58,000 clones, roughly three quarters seen once. The sample in question was peripheral blood, obtained 28 days after the second AZD1222 dose. These receptors all stem from an adult who received the AZD1222 COVID-19 vaccine. CDR3s include the opening cysteine and the closing phenylalanine or tryptophan. A D gene is named only where the DNA matches it firmly. Rows may omit the clone size; those that give it use once, few, many or a size class.

j_call: TRBJ1-1
v_call: TRBV27
d_call: .
clone_size: .
cdr3_nt: TGTGCCAGCAGTTTACAGGTAGCGAACACTGAAGCTTTCTTT
cdr3_aa: CASSLQVANTEAFF

j_call: TRBJ1-5
v_call: TRBV7-2
d_call: TRBD1
clone_size: .
cdr3_nt: TGTGCCAGCAGCACACCCGGACAGGGCAGCTATAGCAATCAGCCCCAGCATTTT
cdr3_aa: CASSTPGQGSYSNQPQHF

j_call: TRBJ1-1
v_call: TRBV28
d_call: .
clone_size: .
cdr3_nt: TGTGCCAGCATATATGGCCGTGAAGCTTTCTTT
cdr3_aa: CASIYGREAFF

j_call: TRBJ1-1
v_call: TRBV6-5
d_call: .
clone_size: .
cdr3_nt: TGTGCCAGCAGTTACTCGACGAAGAACACTGAAGCTTTCTTT
cdr3_aa: CASSYSTKNTEAFF

j_call: TRBJ1-2
v_call: TRBV6-5
d_call: .
clone_size: .
cdr3_nt: TGTGCCAGCAGTTACTCGAAGGGGGCTAACTATGGCTACACCTTC
cdr3_aa: CASSYSKGANYGYTF

j_call: TRBJ2-5
v_call: TRBV10-2
d_call: .
clone_size: .
cdr3_nt: TGCGCCAGCAGTGAGGCGTCAGTCCAAGAGACCCAGTACTTC
cdr3_aa: CASSEASVQETQYF

j_call: TRBJ1-2
v_call: TRBV13
d_call: TRBD1
clone_size: .
cdr3_nt: TGTGCCAGCAGCTCACCCCCACCAGACAGGGGGATTGGCGGTGGCTACACCTTC
cdr3_aa: CASSSPPPDRGIGGGYTF

j_call: TRBJ1-1
v_call: TRBV7-8
d_call: .
clone_size: .
cdr3_nt: TGTGCCAGCAGCTTAGGGACGGGGAACACTGAAGCTTTCTTT
cdr3_aa: CASSLGTGNTEAFF

j_call: TRBJ1-3
v_call: TRBV9
d_call: .
clone_size: few
cdr3_nt: TGTGCCAGCAGCCCAGAGGAAGGTTCATCTGGAAACACCATATATTTT
cdr3_aa: CASSPEEGSSGNTIYF

j_call: TRBJ1-5
v_call: TRBV3-1/TRBV3-2
d_call: .
clone_size: .
cdr3_nt: TGTGCCAGCAGCCAAGGCAGGGGCAATCAGCCCCAGCATTTT
cdr3_aa: CASSQGRGNQPQHF

j_call: TRBJ2-3
v_call: TRBV2
d_call: TRBD2
clone_size: .
cdr3_nt: TGTGCCAGCAGTGAAGCCGGGGGGGATACGCAGTATTTT
cdr3_aa: CASSEAGGDTQYF

j_call: TRBJ1-2
v_call: TRBV28
d_call: .
clone_size: .
cdr3_nt: TGTGCCAGCAGTTTTTATATCCCGGGGCTCGGCTATGGCTACACCTTC
cdr3_aa: CASSFYIPGLGYGYTF

j_call: TRBJ2-1
v_call: TRBV30
d_call: TRBD1
clone_size: .
cdr3_nt: TGTGCCTGGAGTGCTTCAGACAGGGTGTCCTACAATGAGCAGTTCTTC
cdr3_aa: CAWSASDRVSYNEQFF

j_call: TRBJ2-5
v_call: TRBV5-4
d_call: .
clone_size: .
cdr3_nt: TGTGCCAGCAGCTTGGGGTCTGTGCCCTGGAGGGAGACCCAGTACTTC
cdr3_aa: CASSLGSVPWRETQYF

j_call: TRBJ2-3
v_call: TRBV4-2
d_call: .
clone_size: .
cdr3_nt: TGTGCCAGCAGCCTATACTCAGGCACAGATACGCAGTATTTT
cdr3_aa: CASSLYSGTDTQYF

j_call: TRBJ1-5
v_call: TRBV6-1
d_call: .
clone_size: .
cdr3_nt: TGTGCCAGCAGTGAGGCCCCTGCTACTTATAGCAATCAGCCCCAGCATTTT
cdr3_aa: CASSEAPATYSNQPQHF

j_call: TRBJ2-1
v_call: TRBV19
d_call: TRBD2
clone_size: .
cdr3_nt: TGTGCCAGTAGTATGACTAGCCATAACAATGAGCAGTTCTTC
cdr3_aa: CASSMTSHNNEQFF

j_call: TRBJ1-2
v_call: TRBV12-3/TRBV12-4
d_call: .
clone_size: .
cdr3_nt: TGTGCCAGCAGTCCCCAGGGGAACAGAGGCTACACCTTC
cdr3_aa: CASSPQGNRGYTF

j_call: TRBJ2-3
v_call: TRBV6-5
d_call: TRBD2
clone_size: .
cdr3_nt: TGTGCCAGCCCGGGACTAGCGGGGGTCACAGATACGCAGTATTTT
cdr3_aa: CASPGLAGVTDTQYF

j_call: TRBJ1-5
v_call: TRBV3-1/TRBV3-2
d_call: .
clone_size: .
cdr3_nt: TGTGCCAGCAGCCAAGATTGGGATCAGCCCCAGCATTTT
cdr3_aa: CASSQDWDQPQHF

j_call: TRBJ2-6
v_call: TRBV7-8
d_call: .
clone_size: .
cdr3_nt: TGTGCCAGCAGCTTAGGGGGGTCCGGGGCCAACGTCCTGACTTTC
cdr3_aa: CASSLGGSGANVLTF

j_call: TRBJ2-5
v_call: TRBV5-4
d_call: TRBD1
clone_size: .
cdr3_nt: TGTGCCAGCAGCTTGCAGGGGGCAGGGGAGACCCAGTACTTC
cdr3_aa: CASSLQGAGETQYF

j_call: TRBJ2-7
v_call: TRBV11-3
d_call: .
clone_size: .
cdr3_nt: TGTGCCAGCAGCTTCGCAACAGGAAGCTACGAGCAGTACTTC
cdr3_aa: CASSFATGSYEQYF

j_call: TRBJ1-1
v_call: TRBV5-1
d_call: .
clone_size: few
cdr3_nt: TGCGCCAGCAGCTTGGCCTCCGGGACGGGGACTGAAGCTTTCTTT
cdr3_aa: CASSLASGTGTEAFF

j_call: TRBJ1-1
v_call: TRBV28
d_call: .
clone_size: .
cdr3_nt: TGTGCCAGCAAATCTCTTCCCCTTCCCACTGAAGCTTTCTTT
cdr3_aa: CASKSLPLPTEAFF

j_call: TRBJ2-7
v_call: TRBV2
d_call: TRBD2
clone_size: .
cdr3_nt: TGTGCCAGCAGAGGGACTAGCGGAGATTACGAGCAGTACTTC
cdr3_aa: CASRGTSGDYEQYF

j_call: TRBJ1-1
v_call: TRBV6-5
d_call: .
clone_size: .
cdr3_nt: TGTGCCAGCAGGGTTACAGTGAACACTGAAGCTTTCTTT
cdr3_aa: CASRVTVNTEAFF

j_call: TRBJ1-2
v_call: TRBV18
d_call: .
clone_size: .
cdr3_nt: TGTGCCAGCTCACAAGGGATTGCTAATGGCTACACCTTC
cdr3_aa: CASSQGIANGYTF

j_call: TRBJ1-5
v_call: TRBV19
d_call: .
clone_size: .
cdr3_nt: TGTGCCAGTAGTATTTGGGCAGTACGACGTGGCAATCAGCCCCAGCATTTT
cdr3_aa: CASSIWAVRRGNQPQHF

j_call: TRBJ1-6
v_call: TRBV6-5
d_call: TRBD1
clone_size: .
cdr3_nt: TGTGCCAGCAGTTATGGGACAGAGAATTCACCCCTCCACTTT
cdr3_aa: CASSYGTENSPLHF

j_call: TRBJ1-2
v_call: TRBV6-5
d_call: .
clone_size: .
cdr3_nt: TGTGCCAGCAGTTTGGATTGGATCTATGGCTACACCTTC
cdr3_aa: CASSLDWIYGYTF

j_call: TRBJ1-2
v_call: TRBV10-2
d_call: .
clone_size: .
cdr3_nt: TGCGCCAGCAGTGAGAGACTGGGCTATGGCTACACCTTC
cdr3_aa: CASSERLGYGYTF

j_call: TRBJ2-1
v_call: TRBV28
d_call: TRBD2
clone_size: .
cdr3_nt: TGTGCCAGCAGCGATCCTAGCGGGAGGCTCAATGAGCAGTTCTTC
cdr3_aa: CASSDPSGRLNEQFF

j_call: TRBJ2-7
v_call: TRBV27
d_call: .
clone_size: .
cdr3_nt: TGTGCCAGCAGTTTTCTCGGAGAGCAGTACTTC
cdr3_aa: CASSFLGEQYF

j_call: TRBJ2-2
v_call: TRBV10-3
d_call: TRBD2
clone_size: .
cdr3_nt: TGTGCCATCAGCCCCCGGGGGGCGAACACCGGGGAGCTGTTTTTT
cdr3_aa: CAISPRGANTGELFF

j_call: TRBJ1-3
v_call: TRBV5-6
d_call: .
clone_size: .
cdr3_nt: TGTGCCAGCAGCTTTCAGGGGCGAAACACCATATATTTT
cdr3_aa: CASSFQGRNTIYF

j_call: TRBJ2-5
v_call: TRBV6-1
d_call: .
clone_size: .
cdr3_nt: TGTGCCAGCAGTGACCCCACCTCCGGGGAGACCCAGTACTTC
cdr3_aa: CASSDPTSGETQYF

j_call: TRBJ1-3
v_call: TRBV7-2
d_call: .
clone_size: .
cdr3_nt: TGTGCCAGCAGCTTACGACTACGTGGAAACACCATATATTTT
cdr3_aa: CASSLRLRGNTIYF

j_call: TRBJ2-7
v_call: TRBV5-1
d_call: .
clone_size: .
cdr3_nt: TGCGCCAGCAGCTTCCAGGGTTATCACGAGCAGTACTTC
cdr3_aa: CASSFQGYHEQYF

j_call: TRBJ2-7
v_call: TRBV5-6
d_call: .
clone_size: .
cdr3_nt: TGTGCCAGCAGCTTGGGTATAGGGAGCCTTGGGCAGTACTTC
cdr3_aa: CASSLGIGSLGQYF

j_call: TRBJ2-2
v_call: TRBV5-1
d_call: .
clone_size: few
cdr3_nt: TGCGCCAGCAGCCAAGGGACGGTTAACACCGGGGAGCTGTTTTTT
cdr3_aa: CASSQGTVNTGELFF

j_call: TRBJ1-5
v_call: TRBV28
d_call: TRBD1
clone_size: .
cdr3_nt: TGTGCCAGCAGAAGTGGGACAGCCGAAATTAGCAATCAGCCCCAGCATTTT
cdr3_aa: CASRSGTAEISNQPQHF

j_call: TRBJ1-3
v_call: TRBV2
d_call: .
clone_size: .
cdr3_nt: TGTGCCAGCAAAGATCCTGGAAACACCATATATTTT
cdr3_aa: CASKDPGNTIYF

j_call: TRBJ1-4
v_call: TRBV7-8
d_call: .
clone_size: .
cdr3_nt: TGTGCCAGCAGCTTTTCCAGGATTGAAAAACTGTTTTTT
cdr3_aa: CASSFSRIEKLFF

j_call: TRBJ1-6
v_call: TRBV6-5
d_call: .
clone_size: many
cdr3_nt: TGTGCCAGCAGTTCGGGACCGTATAATTCACCCCTCCACTTT
cdr3_aa: CASSSGPYNSPLHF

j_call: TRBJ1-5
v_call: TRBV6-1
d_call: .
clone_size: .
cdr3_nt: TGTGCCAGCAGTGAAGCGTGGGGGGGCGGGCAGCCCCAGCATTTT
cdr3_aa: CASSEAWGGGQPQHF

j_call: TRBJ2-3
v_call: TRBV23-1
d_call: TRBD1
clone_size: .
cdr3_nt: TGCGCCAGCCGCCATGGGACAGGGAATAAGAACGCTACTAGCACAGATACGCAGTATTTT
cdr3_aa: CASRHGTGNKNATSTDTQYF

j_call: TRBJ1-5
v_call: TRBV6-5
d_call: TRBD1
clone_size: few
cdr3_nt: TGTGCCAGCAGTTCCTCTGGGACAGGCGTCAATCAGCCCCAGCATTTT
cdr3_aa: CASSSSGTGVNQPQHF

j_call: TRBJ1-3
v_call: TRBV7-9
d_call: .
clone_size: .
cdr3_nt: TGTGCCAGCAGCTTAGGCGGCGGGGCAGGTGGAAACACCATATATTTT
cdr3_aa: CASSLGGGAGGNTIYF